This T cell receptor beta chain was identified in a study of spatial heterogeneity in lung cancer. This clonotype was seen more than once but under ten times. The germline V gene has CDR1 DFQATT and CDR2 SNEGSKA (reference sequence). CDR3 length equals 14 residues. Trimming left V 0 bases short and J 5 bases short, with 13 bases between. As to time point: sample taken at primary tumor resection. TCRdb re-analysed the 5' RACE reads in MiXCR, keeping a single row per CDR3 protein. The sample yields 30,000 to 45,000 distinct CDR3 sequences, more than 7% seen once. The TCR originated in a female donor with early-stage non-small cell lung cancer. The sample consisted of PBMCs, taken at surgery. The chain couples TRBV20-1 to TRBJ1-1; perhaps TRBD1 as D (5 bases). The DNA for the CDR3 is TGCAGTGCTAGAGACAGGGTGTTGGGAACTGAAGCTTTCTTT. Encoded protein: CSARDRVLGTEAFF.